These 9 T cell receptor beta chains were all obtained from the same sample, sequenced in a study of human T cells and chemical hapten exposure. Sample time point: patch test 1, 2 weeks after DPC sensitization. Treatment noted: therapeutic diphenylcyclopropenone sensitization with weekly scalp DPC. In TCRdb, the RACE reads were re-called with MiXCR into one record per CDR3 protein. The table shows about 120,000 distinct CDR3 sequences, with roughly 13% occurring only once. Sample: whole blood, taken in connection with sensitization to the hapten diphenylcyclopropenone (DPC). The receptor source for this set is a man younger than 30 with alopecia areata. Some clones in this sample may be carry-over from other donors' samples.

This sequence joins TRBV28 and TRBJ2-4; a weak D match, TRBD2 (6 bases). With 3 bases removed from V and 6 bases from J, the gap between germline ends came to 12 bases. This CDR3 is 14 amino acids long. CDR1 is MDHEN and CDR2 is SYDVKM in the germline V gene. CDR3 amino acids: CASSFPGGPNIQYF. CDR3 in DNA: TGTGCCAGCAGTTTTCCCGGGGGACCAAACATTCAGTACTTC. The whole variable domain, remainder taken from reference TRBV28 and TRBJ2-4, is DVKVTQSSRYLVKRTGEKVFLECVQDMDHENMFWYRQDPGLGLRLIYFSYDVKMKEKGDIPEGYSVSREKKERFSLILESASTNQTSMYLCASSFPGGPNIQYFGAGTRLSVL.

The chain's CDR3 is CSVVGQGAQEQYF. The CDR3 DNA sequence: TGCAGCGTTGTGGGACAGGGGGCGCAGGAGCAGTACTTC. The V and J genes are TRBV29-1 and TRBJ2-7; TRBD1 aligns across 12 bases. CDR3 length: 13 amino acids. The germline gives CDR1 SQVTM, CDR2 ANQGSEA. V shed 4 bases and J 7 bases; nucleotides not matched to a gene: 5.

The V and J genes are TRBV2 and TRBJ2-1; 11 nucleotides line up with TRBD2. Germline V CDR1 and CDR2: SNHLY, FYNNEI. Germline trimming cut 3 bases from V and 8 bases from J; bases unmatched to any gene: 6. The CDR3 runs to 15 residues. CDR3 loop: CASSEISGGADEQFF. The DNA of the CDR3 is TGTGCCAGCAGTGAGATTAGCGGGGGGGCCGATGAGCAGTTCTTC.

The chain recombines TRBV4-1 with TRBJ2-3; no firm D call. This CDR3 comprises 15 residues. Trimming shortened V by 4 bases and J by 4 bases, and 15 bases separated the two germline ends. Germline V gene sequence: CDR1 MGHRA, CDR2 YSYEKL. CDR3 bases: TGCGCCAGCAGCCTCACATATTTAAACGCAGATACGCAGTATTTT. Amino acids: CASSLTYLNADTQYF.

The rearrangement links TRBV20-1 to TRBJ2-1, with 8 positions matching TRBD1. Germline V gene sequence: CDR1 DFQATT, CDR2 SNEGSKA (reference sequence). The CDR3 runs to 16 residues. V shed 2 bases, J shed 4 bases, and the junction held 10 bases outside the gene matches. As DNA, the CDR3 is TGCAGTGCTAGATCGCTAAGGACAGGGACGTACAATGAGCAGTTCTTC. Its translation: CSARSLRTGTYNEQFF.

This clonotype was picked up a small number of times. The chain links TRBV27 to TRBJ1-1; 7 bases align to TRBD1. Losses at the gene ends were 6 bases for V and 6 bases for J; bases not matched to a gene: 7. CDR3 length equals 13 residues. Germline CDR1 is MNHEY and CDR2 is SMNVEV (reference sequence). The CDR3 DNA sequence: TGTGCCAGCAGGACAGACAGGGCCTCTGAAGCTTTCTTT. It translates to CASRTDRASEAFF.

This clonotype was detected many times. The V call is TRBV6-6, the J call TRBJ2-7; possible D gene TRBD1, 5 bases. V gave up 8 bases and J gave up 4 bases, with 9 bases separating them. This CDR3 comprises 11 residues. The V gene's germline CDR1 is MNHNY and CDR2 SVGAGI (reference sequence). This CDR3 reads CASGPGYEQYV. For the CDR3, the DNA is TGTGCCAGCGGGCCAGGGTACGAGCAGTACGTC.

This clonotype was counted between two and nine times. The chain joins TRBV7-9 to TRBJ2-3, with D perhaps assigned TRBD1 or TRBD2 (5 bases each). The CDR3 totals 14 residues. Trimming shortened V by 5 bases and J by 2 bases, and 11 bases separated the two germline ends. CDR1 is SEHNR, CDR2 FQNEAQ, per germline (reference sequence). As DNA, the CDR3 is TGTGCCAGCAGCGTGGGACCAGACACAGATACGCAGTATTTT. Protein: CASSVGPDTDTQYF.

This clonotype was seen many times. The chain links TRBV5-4 to TRBJ2-5, with no clear D. Per germline, CDR1 SGHNT and CDR2 YYREEE (reference sequence). The CDR3 runs to 14 residues. V lost 0 bases, J lost 3 bases, and 9 bases lay in between. CDR3 sequence: CASSLATLEETQYF. The CDR3 DNA sequence: TGTGCCAGCAGCTTGGCCACGCTTGAAGAGACCCAGTACTTC.